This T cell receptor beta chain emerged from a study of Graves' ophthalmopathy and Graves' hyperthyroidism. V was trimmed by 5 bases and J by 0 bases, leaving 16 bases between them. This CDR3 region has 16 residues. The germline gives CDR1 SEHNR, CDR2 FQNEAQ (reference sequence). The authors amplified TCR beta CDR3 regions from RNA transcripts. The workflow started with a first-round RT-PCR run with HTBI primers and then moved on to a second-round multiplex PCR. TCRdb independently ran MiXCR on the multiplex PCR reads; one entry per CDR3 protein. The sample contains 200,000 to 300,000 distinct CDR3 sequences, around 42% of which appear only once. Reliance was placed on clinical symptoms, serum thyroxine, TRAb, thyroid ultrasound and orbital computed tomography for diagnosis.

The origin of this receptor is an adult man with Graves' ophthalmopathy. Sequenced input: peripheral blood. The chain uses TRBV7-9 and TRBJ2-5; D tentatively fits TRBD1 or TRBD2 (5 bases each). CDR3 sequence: CASSPGRARYQETQYF. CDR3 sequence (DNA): TGTGCCAGCAGCCCGGGACGGGCAAGGTACCAAGAGACCCAGTACTTC.